These 4 T cell receptor beta chains were all obtained from the same sample, sequenced in a study of blood T cell repertoires in COVID-19 (TCRdb year 2020). To prepare the library, the immunoSEQ multiplex PCR assay was applied. In its TCRdb copy, this immuneACCESS table keeps in-frame sequences only and misses some clones. Where compared with another copy, unresolved V genes explain less than half of these, and the others have no known cause. The table for this sample lists over 250,000 clones; 70% to 90% of them were counted only once. Clones ranked in the top ten supply approximately 0.8% of the sample. Material for sequencing was peripheral blood. The receptors derive from a woman in her twenties or thirties with acute or convalescent COVID-19.

V and J are TRBV30 and TRBJ2-1, with D possibly being TRBD2 (7 bases). Trimming left V 3 bases short and J 12 bases short, with 12 bases between. The CDR3 covers 11 residues. CDR1 and CDR2 (germline): GTSNPN, SVGIG (reference sequence). The CDR3 loop reads CAWRREGVQFF. The DNA of the CDR3 is TGTGCCTGGAGGAGGGAGGGGGTGCAGTTCTTC.

V usage is TRBV11-3 and J usage is TRBJ2-7; D not resolved. CDR1 SGHNT and CDR2 YENEEA come from the germline V gene. CDR3 length: 12 amino acids. V gave up 2 bases and J gave up 2 bases, with 4 bases separating them. The CDR3 sequence: CASSLHTYEQYF. DNA for the CDR3: TGTGCCAGCAGCTTACACACCTACGAGCAGTACTTC.

On this clone: The same CDR3 is also encoded by other DNA sequences in this sample. The chain employs TRBV27 and TRBJ1-5, with a possible D match to TRBD1 (5 bases). CDR3 length equals 14 residues. The germline V gene encodes CDR1 MNHEY and CDR2 SMNVEV (reference sequence). V lost 3 bases to trimming and J lost 2 bases, with 8 bases between them. The CDR3 is CASSFQGGNQPQHF. The CDR3 DNA is TGTGCCAGCAGTTTTCAGGGCGGCAATCAGCCCCAGCATTTT.

In its sample, this clone was seen a few times. The chain is built from TRBV2 and TRBJ2-7; TRBD2 matches at 8 bases. The CDR3 totals 14 residues. J was trimmed by 2 bases and V by 8 bases; bases with no gene match: 8. Germline loops: CDR1 SNHLY, CDR2 FYNNEI. This chain's CDR3 is CASHPSGRTYEQYF. DNA of the CDR3: TGTGCCAGCCACCCCAGCGGGAGAACCTACGAGCAGTACTTC. Full variable domain (missing parts from reference TRBV2 and TRBJ2-7): EPEVTQTPSHQVTQMGQEVILRCVPISNHLYFYWYRQILGQKVEFLVSFYNNEISEKSEIFDDQFSVERPDGSNFTLKIRSTKLEDSAMYFCASHPSGRTYEQYFGPGTRLTVT.